These 21 T cell receptor beta chains came from one sample sequenced in a study of cytomegalovirus exposure and HLA in healthy donors. PCR was performed using 60 Vbeta and 13 Jbeta primers. Profiling relied on immunoSEQ multiplex PCR, and the TCRdb table lists in-frame clones only, not all of them. In the table there are roughly 110,000 clones, over 55% of which are singletons. The sequencing sample was made of PBMCs. These receptors were collected from a man aged 18-30 years in good health and CMV-seropositive.

This clone was seen a few times. CDR3 DNA sequence: TGTGCCAGCAGCTACACTGGCGGGGAGAGAGATACGCAGTATTTT. Protein sequence: CASSYTGGERDTQYF. The chain is built from TRBV13 and TRBJ2-3; perhaps TRBD2 as D (6 bases). Trimming left V 4 bases short and J 5 bases short, with 16 bases between. Germline loops: CDR1 PRHDT, CDR2 FYEKMQ (reference sequence). This CDR3 is 15 amino acids long.

The chain joins TRBV5-6 to TRBJ2-7; no clear D gene. Trimming removed 1 base at V and 3 bases at J, with 5 bases between. CDR1 and CDR2 (germline): SGHDT, YYEEEE. CDR3 size: 12 residues. CDR3 nucleotides: TGTGCCAGCAGCTTGACAGTCTACGAGCAGTACTTC. It encodes CASSLTVYEQYF.

The rearrangement uses TRBV7-7 and TRBJ2-5; 12 positions agree with TRBD1. CDR1 and CDR2 from the germline V gene are SSHAT and FNYEAQ (reference sequence). The junction had 4 bases not matched to a gene; V was cut back by 3 bases and J by 5 bases. The CDR3 runs to 15 residues. The CDR3 here is CASSLGQGARETQYF. Here the CDR3 DNA reads TGTGCCAGCAGCTTGGGACAGGGGGCGAGGGAGACCCAGTACTTC.

The chain is built from TRBV6-6 and TRBJ2-7; TRBD2 agrees at 10 bases. V shed 9 bases, J shed 3 bases, and the junction held 11 bases outside the gene matches. CDR3 length: 15 residues. In germline, CDR1 is MNHNY, CDR2 SVGAGI (reference sequence). Written as DNA, the CDR3 is TGTGCCAGTGTCCCTAGCGGGGGCCCCGGCTACGAGCAGTACTTC. It encodes CASVPSGGPGYEQYF.

The chain links TRBV11-2 to TRBJ2-3, with no clear D. V gave up 5 bases and J gave up 2 bases, with 8 bases separating them. The CDR3 sequence is 13 residues long. Germline CDR1 SGHAT, CDR2 FQNNGV. For the CDR3, the DNA is TGTGCCAGCAGCCCCCGGTACACAGATACGCAGTATTTT. Protein product: CASSPRYTDTQYF.

The chain uses TRBV29-1 and TRBJ2-7; 8 bases are shared with TRBD1. After removal of 6 bases from V and 0 bases from J, the junction contained 4 bases not matched to a gene. CDR1 and CDR2 from the germline V gene are SQVTM and ANQGSEA. CDR3 length equals 13 residues. This CDR3 is CSVAQGGSYEQYF. In DNA form, the CDR3 reads TGCAGCGTCGCACAGGGGGGCTCCTACGAGCAGTACTTC.

This clone has a handful of counts. The V gene is TRBV29-1, the J gene TRBJ1-2; 8 bases are shared with TRBD1. J was trimmed by 4 bases and V by 7 bases; bases with no gene match: 8. This CDR3 contains 13 residues. The germline V gene encodes CDR1 SQVTM and CDR2 ANQGSEA. CDR3 sequence (DNA): TGCAGCGCCGGATCAGGGGGCGGCTATGGCTACACCTTC. Encoded protein: CSAGSGGGYGYTF. The entire variable domain, with the rest obtained from reference TRBV29-1 and TRBJ1-2, is as follows: SAVISQKPSRDICQRGTSLTIQCQVDSQVTMMFWYRQQPGQSLTLIATANQGSEATYESGFVIDKFPISRPNLTFSTLTVSNMSPEDSSIYLCSAGSGGGYGYTFGSGTRLTVV.

This clone was observed a few times. This chain connects TRBV6-1 to TRBJ1-6; D not resolved. Germline-derived CDR1 and CDR2 are MNHNS and SASEGT. The CDR3 is made up of 12 amino acids. With 10 bases removed from V and 10 bases from J, the gap between germline ends came to 14 bases. Here the CDR3 reads CATSQQISPLHF. For the CDR3, the DNA is TGTGCCACTAGCCAACAAATATCACCCCTCCACTTT.

The V and J genes are TRBV5-1 and TRBJ1-2, with 11 bases identical to TRBD1. J gave up 13 bases and V 2 bases, and 4 bases lay outside the gene matches. The germline V gene has CDR1 SGHRS and CDR2 YFSETQ. The CDR3 loop spans 12 amino acids. The CDR3: CASSLGQGAGTF. The DNA for the CDR3 is TGCGCCAGCAGCTTAGGACAGGGGGCCGGCACCTTC.

CDR3 loop: CASSQETSGTDTQYF. The DNA of the CDR3 is TGTGCCAGCAGCCAAGAAACTAGCGGCACAGATACGCAGTATTTT. V and J are TRBV4-2 and TRBJ2-3, with 7 bases fitting TRBD2. The CDR3 consists of 15 residues. Trimming cost V 0 bases and J 1 base; bases outside gene matches: 1. Germline V CDR1 and CDR2: LGHNA, YNFKEQ.

CDR3 sequence (DNA): TGCGCCAGCAGTGGGAGCAATGGCGGGGGGGCGGACGATGAGCAGTTCTTC. Translated, it gives CASSGSNGGGADDEQFF. The rearrangement joins TRBV10-2 to TRBJ2-1, with 9 bases matching TRBD2. In germline, CDR1 is WSHSY, CDR2 SAAADI. Unmatched junction bases numbered 15, after V lost 4 bases and J lost 8 bases. This CDR3 spans 17 amino acids.

The rearrangement links TRBV5-6 to TRBJ2-1, with D unresolved. Trimming pared 6 bases from V and 8 bases from J, leaving 18 bases between. Germline assignment: CDR1 SGHDT and CDR2 YYEEEE. This CDR3 spans 14 amino acids. DNA for the CDR3: TGTGCCAGCACAGGTTGGTTTGAGAACTATGAGCAGTTCTTC. Amino acid sequence: CASTGWFENYEQFF.

This clone was seen only a few times. The chain carries TRBV5-1 and TRBJ2-1; possible D gene TRBD1, 5 bases. The CDR3 totals 15 residues. CDR1 and CDR2 (germline): SGHRS, YFSETQ. V was cut by 4 bases and J by 0 bases, with 11 bases left in between. CDR3 DNA: TGCGCCAGCAGCCCAGCTGACAGCTCCTACAATGAGCAGTTCTTC. This gives the protein CASSPADSSYNEQFF. The full variable domain, its missing parts supplied by reference TRBV5-1 and TRBJ2-1, is KAGVTQTPRYLIKTRGQQVTLSCSPISGHRSVSWYQQTPGQGLQFLFEYFSETQRNKGNFPGRFSGRQFSNSRSEMNVSTLELGDSALYLCASSPADSSYNEQFFGPGTRLTVL.

The chain recombines TRBV28 with TRBJ2-7; 7 positions agree with TRBD1. This CDR3 contains 12 residues. The V and J ends lost 8 bases and 5 bases, in that order; junction bases with no gene match: 6. Germline V gene lookup returns CDR1 MDHEN and CDR2 SYDVKM. The CDR3 protein is CASGTGAHEQYF. CDR3 coding DNA: TGTGCCAGCGGCACAGGGGCCCACGAGCAGTACTTC.

The J gene is TRBJ1-4, the V gene TRBV6-6; 8 bases match TRBD1. This CDR3 spans 16 amino acids. Germline CDR1 and CDR2: MNHNY and SVGAGI (reference sequence). The ends lost 2 bases at V and 6 bases at J; junction bases unmatched: 8. The CDR3 region is CASSYLGDRGHEKLFF. In DNA form, the CDR3 reads TGTGCCAGCAGTTACCTGGGAGACAGGGGTCATGAAAAACTGTTTTTT.

V gene TRBV11-2 combines with J gene TRBJ2-2; D unresolved. The V gene lost 6 bases and the J gene lost 3 bases, with 14 bases spanning the gap. The CDR3 contains 15 residues. In germline, CDR1 is SGHAT, CDR2 FQNNGV. This CDR3 reads CASSYPYRDTGELFF. The CDR3 DNA reads as TGTGCCAGCAGTTACCCCTACCGGGACACCGGGGAGCTGTTTTTT.

CDR3 amino acids: CASSLGAGSGNTIYF. CDR3 in DNA: TGTGCCAGCAGTTTGGGGGCCGGCTCTGGAAACACCATATATTTT. The gene calls are TRBV6-5 and TRBJ1-3; possible D gene TRBD1, 6 bases. Per germline, CDR1 MNHEY and CDR2 SVGAGI. This CDR3 is 15 amino acids long. Trimming removed 4 bases from V and 0 bases from J, with 10 bases in between.

The V call is TRBV6-5, the J call TRBJ1-2; 10 bases line up with TRBD1. The CDR3 covers 15 residues. Trimming cost V 6 bases and J 8 bases; bases outside gene matches: 12. Germline V lookup: CDR1 MNHEY, CDR2 SVGAGI. The CDR3 reads CASSSRGQGISGYTF. In nucleotides, the CDR3 is TGTGCCAGCAGCTCCAGGGGACAGGGGATTAGCGGCTACACCTTC.

In its sample, this clone was seen once. V and J are TRBV6-5 and TRBJ2-1, with 8 nucleotides matching TRBD2. The germline V gene encodes CDR1 MNHEY and CDR2 SVGAGI. This CDR3 spans 16 amino acids. Trimming at V came to 0 bases and at J to 3 bases, leaving 4 bases not matched to a gene. CDR3 nucleotides: TGTGCCAGCAGTTACTCGATCGGGACTAGCTACAATGAGCAGTTCTTC. It codes for CASSYSIGTSYNEQFF.

The chain carries TRBV7-6 and TRBJ2-5; TRBD2 might be the D (5 bases). This CDR3 is built from 15 residues. Between the trimmed V and J ends, which lost 1 base and 7 bases, there was a span of 16 bases. In germline, CDR1 is SGHVS, CDR2 FNYEAQ. CDR3 sequence reads: CASSLGSGAKRTQYF. The DNA for the CDR3 is TGTGCCAGCAGCTTAGGAAGCGGAGCCAAGCGGACCCAGTACTTC.

V usage is TRBV4-1 and J usage is TRBJ2-3; D remains unclear. Between the trimmed V and J ends, which lost 5 bases and 2 bases, there was a span of 11 bases. Germline V gene lookup returns CDR1 MGHRA and CDR2 YSYEKL. This CDR3 spans 14 amino acids. The CDR3 loop reads CASSYRSSTDTQYF. Here the CDR3 DNA reads TGCGCCAGCAGCTACAGATCCTCCACAGATACGCAGTATTTT.